The 21 T cell receptor beta chains below come from one sample, sequenced in a study of CD8 T cells in Susac syndrome. Random-hexamer reverse transcription was applied to about 0.45 to 1 ug RNA. In TCRdb, the immunoSEQ multiplex PCR reads were re-called with MiXCR into one record per CDR3 protein. The sample has some 300,000 distinct CDR3 sequences, over 75% seen once. Sample: CD8+ T cells from PBMCs. These receptors all come from a human donor with multiple sclerosis.

Here the CDR3 DNA reads TGTGCCAGCAGCCCCCGAGTGGGCCGTCAGGAGCTGTTTTTT. The encoded protein is CASSPRVGRQELFF. This rearrangement joins TRBV9 to TRBJ2-2; no definite D call. V lost 4 bases and J 10 bases, leaving 17 bases between the germline ends. CDR3 size: 14 residues. Germline V gene sequence: CDR1 SGDLS, CDR2 YYNGEE.

This chain joins TRBV13 and TRBJ2-3, with 8 bases that match TRBD2. Germline CDR1 is PRHDT and CDR2 is FYEKMQ (reference sequence). The V gene end was trimmed by 4 bases and the J gene end by 10 bases; junction bases not matched to a gene: 16. The length of the CDR3 is 16 residues. CDR3 amino acids: CASSSNERGREMAQYF. The CDR3 coding sequence is TGTGCCAGCAGCTCAAACGAGCGGGGGCGGGAGATGGCGCAGTATTTT.

CDR3 residues: CASSASSGRIYEQYF. The CDR3 DNA reads as TGTGCCAGCAGTGCTTCTAGCGGGAGGATTTACGAGCAGTACTTC. The V and J genes are TRBV27 and TRBJ2-7; 11 bases agree with TRBD2. The V gene end was trimmed by 5 bases and the J gene end by 4 bases; junction bases not matched to a gene: 7. The CDR3 runs to 15 residues. Germline V gene sequence: CDR1 MNHEY, CDR2 SMNVEV (reference sequence).

This chain joins TRBV9 and TRBJ2-5, with 14 positions matching TRBD2. This CDR3 spans 17 amino acids. Germline CDR1 reads SGDLS; CDR2 reads YYNGEE. The trim removed 0 bases at V and 5 bases at J, leaving 6 bases unmatched. CDR3 nucleotides: TGTGCCAGCAGCGTAGGAAGACTAGCGGGAGGGATGGAGACCCAGTACTTC. Translation gives CASSVGRLAGGMETQYF.

This chain connects TRBV27 to TRBJ1-5; a weak D match, TRBD1 (5 bases). Germline V gene data show CDR1 as MNHEY and CDR2 as SMNVEV (reference sequence). The V end was cut by 1 base, the J end by 1 base, with 14 bases between. The CDR3 runs to 17 residues. CDR3 in DNA: TGTGCCAGCAGTTTATTAGCAGGGTGGGCGAGCAATCAGCCCCAGCATTTT. Translated: CASSLLAGWASNQPQHF.

This chain links TRBV6-5 with TRBJ1-5; TRBD1 aligns across 8 bases. The CDR3 loop spans 15 amino acids. V shed 5 bases, J shed 4 bases, and the junction held 7 bases outside the gene matches. Germline V gene sequence: CDR1 MNHEY, CDR2 SVGAGI. This CDR3 reads CASSPWTGYNQPQHF. The CDR3 DNA sequence: TGTGCCAGCAGTCCCTGGACAGGGTATAATCAGCCCCAGCATTTT.

The V and J genes are TRBV7-9 and TRBJ2-7, with D maybe TRBD2 (5 bases). Looked up from germline, CDR1 is SEHNR and CDR2 is FQNEAQ (reference sequence). The V gene lost 1 base and the J gene lost 0 bases, with 10 bases spanning the gap. CDR3 length: 15 amino acids. DNA for the CDR3: TGTGCCAGCAGCTTAGACCCTAGCAGCTCCTACGAGCAGTACTTC. It is translated as CASSLDPSSSYEQYF.

The chain joins TRBV12-3 or TRBV12-4 to TRBJ2-1, with D perhaps matching TRBD2 (6 bases). The CDR3 length is 15 residues. Trimming removed 6 bases from V and 2 bases from J, with 14 bases in between. The CDR3 nucleotides read TGTGCCAGCAGCTGGATCGGGACTCCCTACAATGAGCAGTTCTTC. Residues: CASSWIGTPYNEQFF.

This chain links TRBV5-6 with TRBJ1-2, with D maybe TRBD1 (6 bases). Germline CDR1 SGHDT, CDR2 YYEEEE. Trimming shortened V by 4 bases and J by 3 bases, and 19 bases separated the two germline ends. The CDR3 extends over 16 amino acids. In DNA, the CDR3 is TGTGCCAGCAGCCTTGGGGCGGGGGCCGAGGACTATGGCTACACCTTC. It encodes CASSLGAGAEDYGYTF.

This clonotype was picked up one time. The J gene is TRBJ1-2, the V gene TRBV20-1; 10 bases match TRBD1. V gave up 0 bases and J gave up 6 bases; unmatched junction bases: 7. The germline CDR1 and CDR2 sequences are DFQATT and SNEGSKA (reference sequence). There are 15 residues in the CDR3. The CDR3 DNA reads as TGCAGTGCTAGAGATCGGGACAGGGGAGGGGATGGCTACACCTTC. Protein: CSARDRDRGGDGYTF.

V usage is TRBV29-1 and J usage is TRBJ2-7, with a possible D match to TRBD2 (5 bases). The V gene lost 4 bases and the J gene lost 1 base, with 11 bases spanning the gap. The CDR3 runs to 13 residues. Per the germline V gene, CDR1 is SQVTM and CDR2 is ANQGSEA. CDR3 residues: CSVGEPLSYEQYF. The CDR3 DNA reads TGCAGCGTTGGGGAGCCCTTATCCTACGAGCAGTACTTC.

The chain couples TRBV4-3 to TRBJ2-4, with D tentatively TRBD2 (5 bases). Deletions cut 3 bases from V and 5 bases from J, with 14 bases between. CDR3 length: 15 residues. Germline V CDR1 and CDR2: LGHNA, YSLEER. The CDR3, as DNA: TGCGCCAGCAGCCATGAGGAGGACTCAGAAAACATTCAGTACTTC. Encoded protein: CASSHEEDSENIQYF.

The chain employs TRBV7-2 and TRBJ2-3; 7 bases fit TRBD2. The CDR3 consists of 17 residues. CDR1 and CDR2 (germline): SGHTA, FQGNSA. V shed 1 base and J 10 bases; nucleotides not matched to a gene: 17. The CDR3 DNA is TGTGCCAGCAGCTTAGGTTTTGGGGGAGGGCGGGTCGAAGCGCAGTATTTT. It yields the protein CASSLGFGGGRVEAQYF.

The V and J genes are TRBV4-3 and TRBJ2-2; TRBD1 is a possible D gene (5 bases). Germline CDR1 reads LGHNA; CDR2 reads YSLEER. The V gene lost 8 bases and the J gene lost 0 bases, with 19 bases spanning the gap. This CDR3 region has 17 residues. The CDR3 here is CASSRLLDTPNTGELFF. CDR3 coding DNA: TGCGCCAGCTCGCGGCTATTGGACACTCCGAACACCGGGGAGCTGTTTTTT.

This rearrangement joins TRBV6-5 to TRBJ2-1; TRBD2 matches 9 bases. The V gene's germline CDR1 is MNHEY and CDR2 SVGAGI. Trimming cost V 8 bases and J 7 bases; bases outside gene matches: 3. This CDR3 is built from 12 residues. CDR3 sequence reads: CASLAGTNEQFF. CDR3 sequence (DNA): TGTGCCAGCCTAGCGGGAACTAATGAGCAGTTCTTC.

The chain combines TRBV28 with TRBJ2-5; TRBD1 matches 9 bases. V was clipped by 6 bases and J by 7 bases; unmatched bases: 9. Germline V gene data show CDR1 as MDHEN and CDR2 as SYDVKM. The CDR3 has 14 amino acids. As DNA, the CDR3 is TGTGCCAGCAGGAGGACAGGGGAGTCGGGGACCCAGTACTTC. It codes for CASRRTGESGTQYF.

This clonotype was seen at least ten times. This chain links TRBV7-2 with TRBJ2-7; TRBD1 aligns across 8 bases. Germline CDR1 SGHTA, CDR2 FQGNSA. The CDR3 contains 13 residues. Germline trimming cut 3 bases from V and 5 bases from J; bases unmatched to any gene: 3. CDR3 in amino acids: CASSFARGHEQYF. The CDR3 DNA sequence: TGTGCCAGCAGCTTCGCCAGGGGGCACGAGCAGTACTTC.

This chain links TRBV5-6 with TRBJ2-5; 7 bases are a match to TRBD1. The CDR3 has 14 amino acids. Per the germline V gene, CDR1 is SGHDT and CDR2 is YYEEEE. V trimming: 4 bases; J trimming: 3 bases; junction bases outside the gene matches: 6. As DNA, the CDR3 is TGTGCCAGCAGCCAGAAAGGGGGCGAAGAGACCCAGTACTTC. It codes for CASSQKGGEETQYF.

This clonotype has only one observation. The V and J genes are TRBV20-1 and TRBJ1-5; D uncertain. CDR3 size: 14 residues. Looked up from germline, CDR1 is DFQATT and CDR2 is SNEGSKA (reference sequence). The germline V and J ends were trimmed by 5 bases and 0 bases, with 11 bases remaining between them. In nucleotides, the CDR3 is TGCAGTGCTGTCCCCAGACTTAGCAATCAGCCCCAGCATTTT. It codes for CSAVPRLSNQPQHF.

The V and J genes are TRBV15 and TRBJ2-7; weak D call: TRBD2 (7 bases). The CDR3 sequence is 14 residues long. The germline V gene encodes CDR1 LNHNV and CDR2 YYDKDF (reference sequence). Trimming cost V 4 bases and J 2 bases, with 12 bases left between them. The CDR3 region has the DNA TGTGCCACCAGCACGGGGGGCGCCCCCTACGAGCAGTACTTC. This encodes CATSTGGAPYEQYF.

This clonotype has just a few counts. The chain employs TRBV6-1 and TRBJ1-4; D is unclear. Germline loops: CDR1 MNHNS, CDR2 SASEGT. The V gene lost 5 bases and the J gene lost 5 bases, with 9 bases spanning the gap. The CDR3 loop spans 13 amino acids. The CDR3 region is CASSIFGNEKLFF. The CDR3 coding sequence is TGTGCCAGCAGTATTTTCGGGAATGAAAAACTGTTTTTT.